One sample yielded the 17 T cell receptor beta chains listed below, sequenced in a study of blood T cell repertoires in COVID-19. The repertoire was sequenced with immunoSEQ multiplex PCR; TCRdb's copy has only in-frame clones and lacks some. Here the sample spans about 260,000 clones, more than 80% being singletons. Specimen: peripheral blood. The receptors shown here come from a woman aged 35 to 49 with acute or convalescent COVID-19.

V is TRBV11-2 and J is TRBJ1-4; TRBD1 is a possible D gene (6 bases). The CDR3 spans 15 residues. Germline V lookup: CDR1 SGHAT, CDR2 FQNNGV. The V and J ends lost 6 bases and 0 bases respectively, with 11 bases between them. CDR3 amino acids: CASRSQGATNEKLFF. The CDR3 nucleotides read TGTGCCAGCAGGTCACAGGGTGCAACTAATGAAAAACTGTTTTTT. The full variable domain, with the rest looked up from reference TRBV11-2 and TRBJ1-4, is EAGVAQSPRYKIIEKRQSVAFWCNPISGHATLYWYQQILGQGPKLLIQFQNNGVVDDSQLPKDRFSAERLKGVDSTLKIQPAKLEDSAVYLCASRSQGATNEKLFFGSGTQLSVL.

This sequence joins TRBV6-5 and TRBJ1-1, with a tentative D call TRBD1 (6 bases). Germline loops: CDR1 MNHEY, CDR2 SVGAGI. The CDR3 is 13 residues long. The V end was cut by 8 bases, the J end by 4 bases, with 14 bases between. The CDR3 DNA follows: TGTGCCAGCGGAACAGGGAGTAGCACTGAAGCTTTCTTT. Protein product: CASGTGSSTEAFF.

The chain has TRBV5-1 and TRBJ1-1; 11 nucleotides match TRBD1. The length of the CDR3 is 16 residues. V dropped 5 bases and J dropped 0; count of bases not matched to a gene: 6. Germline CDR1 SGHRS, CDR2 YFSETQ. The CDR3 coding sequence is TGCGCCAGCAGTCAGGGGACAGGGGGGCTGAACACTGAAGCTTTCTTT. As protein: CASSQGTGGLNTEAFF.

J is TRBJ2-1 and V is TRBV7-2, with 7 nucleotides matching TRBD2. The CDR3 consists of 19 residues. The germline V gene has CDR1 SGHTA and CDR2 FQGNSA. V shed 4 bases, J shed 0 bases, and the junction held 15 bases outside the gene matches. CDR3 sequence: CASSSSGLLTLRSYNEQFF. The DNA for the CDR3 is TGTGCCAGCAGCTCTAGCGGCCTTCTAACGCTTCGCTCCTACAATGAGCAGTTCTTC.

This chain uses TRBV20-1 with TRBJ2-7, with D possibly called TRBD1 or TRBD2 (6 bases each). CDR1 is DFQATT, CDR2 SNEGSKA, per germline (reference sequence). Deletions cut 3 bases from V and 2 bases from J, with 8 bases between. CDR3 size: 12 residues. The CDR3 protein is CSASGGPYEQYV. The CDR3 region has the DNA TGCAGTGCTAGTGGGGGGCCCTACGAGCAGTACGTC.

The genes are TRBV24-1 and TRBJ1-1; D is ambiguous. CDR1 is KGHDR and CDR2 is SFDVKD in the germline V gene. Trimming left V 9 bases short and J 4 bases short, with 8 bases between. There are 11 residues in the CDR3. CDR3 sequence reads: CATAAGTEAFF. The DNA for the CDR3 is TGTGCCACCGCGGCGGGCACTGAAGCTTTCTTT.

CDR3 nucleotide sequence: TGTGCCAGCAGTCCCGGGACAGGGTACTCTGGAAACACCATATATTTT. As protein: CASSPGTGYSGNTIYF. The V call is TRBV5-4, the J call TRBJ1-3, with 9 bases fitting TRBD1. V trimming: 5 bases; J trimming: 0 bases; junction bases outside the gene matches: 6. Germline assignment: CDR1 SGHNT and CDR2 YYREEE (reference sequence). The CDR3 has 16 residues.

For this clone: The junction and the germline gene differ at one end; a read error may be behind it. The J gene is TRBJ1-5, the V gene TRBV2; 7 nucleotides line up with TRBD1. This CDR3 region has 13 residues. Germline V gives CDR1 SNHLY, CDR2 FYNNEI. CDR3 nucleotides: TGTGCCGGCAGGGACAGCCACAATCAGCCCCAGCATTTT. Protein sequence: CAGRDSHNQPQHF.

The chain combines TRBV3-1 (or the pseudogene TRBV3-2) with TRBJ2-2; D may be TRBD2 (5 bases). Germline assignment: CDR1 LGHDT and CDR2 YNNKEL (reference sequence). The CDR3 is 16 residues long. The V end lost 4 bases, the J end lost 0 bases, and 12 bases lay between the germline ends. CDR3: CASSPTGGPNTGELFF. The CDR3 bases are TGTGCCAGCAGCCCTACGGGCGGGCCGAACACCGGGGAGCTGTTTTTT.

The J gene is TRBJ2-3, the V gene TRBV15; TRBD2 matches 9 bases. Germline V gene sequence: CDR1 LNHNV, CDR2 YYDKDF (reference sequence). Trimming removed 1 base from V and 4 bases from J; junction bases left unmatched: 6. The CDR3 contains 16 residues. The CDR3 protein is CATSRGGAGGPDTQYF. As DNA, the CDR3 is TGTGCCACCAGCAGAGGTGGAGCGGGGGGCCCAGATACGCAGTATTTT.

This chain joins TRBV12-3 or TRBV12-4 and TRBJ2-7, with 7 positions matching TRBD1. The CDR3 runs to 13 residues. V trimming: 1 base; J trimming: 5 bases; junction bases outside the gene matches: 2. CDR3 DNA: TGTGCCAGCAGTTTAGGACAGGGTCACGAGCAGTACGTC. This sequence encodes CASSLGQGHEQYV.

The DNA of the CDR3 is TGTGCCGCCAGGGCAGGGGCCAACTATGGCTACACCTTC. Protein: CAARAGANYGYTF. The V and J genes are TRBV19 and TRBJ1-2; a weak D match, TRBD1 (6 bases). Germline V gives CDR1 LNHDA, CDR2 SQIVND (reference sequence). The CDR3 runs 13 residues. Trimming left V 11 bases short and J 2 bases short, with 15 bases between.

This clone has just one count. This rearrangement joins TRBV21-1 to TRBJ1-6; the D segment call TRBD1 is taken from the table without a DNA check. TRBV21-1 is a documented pseudogene. The CDR3 totals 16 residues. This CDR3 reads CASSKAEGQGPSPLHF. CDR3 in DNA: TGTGCCAGCAGCAAAGCGGAGGGACAGGGACCTTCACCCCTCCACTTT.

The chain employs TRBV5-1 and TRBJ2-1; 9 bases line up with TRBD2. The CDR3 has 15 amino acids. Losses at the gene ends were 0 bases for V and 8 bases for J; bases not matched to a gene: 6. Germline V gives CDR1 SGHRS, CDR2 YFSETQ. The CDR3 sequence: CASSLGGGEIDEQFF. The CDR3 nucleotides read TGCGCCAGCAGCTTGGGCGGGGGGGAGATCGATGAGCAGTTCTTC.

The rearrangement links TRBV5-1 to TRBJ2-3; D is possibly TRBD1 (6 bases). The CDR3 extends over 16 amino acids. Germline CDR1 is SGHRS and CDR2 is YFSETQ. Deletions cut 3 bases from V and 5 bases from J, with 19 bases between. CDR3 protein: CASSYLTGSVIDTQYF. CDR3 nucleotide sequence: TGCGCCAGCAGCTACCTGACAGGATCCGTTATAGATACGCAGTATTTT.

This chain uses TRBV5-1 with TRBJ2-2; 15 nucleotides agree with TRBD2. The V and J ends lost 2 bases and 0 bases, in that order; junction bases with no gene match: 5. The CDR3 is 19 residues long. Germline values: CDR1 SGHRS, CDR2 YFSETQ. The CDR3 loop is CASSFRTSGGAANTGELFF. In nucleotides, the CDR3 is TGCGCCAGCAGCTTTCGGACTAGCGGGGGGGCCGCGAACACCGGGGAGCTGTTTTTT.

This clone has a handful of counts. This chain uses TRBV7-7 with TRBJ2-3; the match to TRBD2 covers 7 bases. The CDR3 extends over 16 amino acids. The germline V gene has CDR1 SSHAT and CDR2 FNYEAQ (reference sequence). V dropped 11 bases and J dropped 5; count of bases not matched to a gene: 19. In DNA form, the CDR3 reads TGTGCCCCGAGGGGAGCGGGGATTCGCCGGGGAGATACGCAGTATTTT. Translation gives CAPRGAGIRRGDTQYF. Combining the CDR3 with reference TRBV7-7 and TRBJ2-3 gives the whole variable domain GAGVSQSPRYKVTKRGQDVTLRCDPISSHATLYWYQQALGQGPEFLTYFNYEAQPDKSGLPSDRFSAERPEGSISTLTIQRTEQRDSAMYRCAPRGAGIRRGDTQYFGPGTRLTVL.